Following are 2 T cell receptor beta chains from one sample sequenced in a study of CD8+ T cells in alopecia areata. It was cDNA, reverse transcribed from extracted RNA, that served as the sequencing template. The repertoire was sequenced with immunoSEQ multiplex PCR; TCRdb's copy has only in-frame clones and lacks some. The sample includes 90,000 to 100,000 clones, around 38% seen only once; the top ten take 1% to 1.5%. The sample taken for sequencing was CD4+ T cells sorted from blood. These receptors were taken from a human donor with alopecia areata.

This clone has more than one count but fewer than ten. The genes are TRBV7-2 and TRBJ2-5; 11 bases are shared with TRBD2. This CDR3 contains 18 residues. Germline loops: CDR1 SGHTA, CDR2 FQGNSA. Germline trimming cut 1 base from V and 3 bases from J; bases unmatched to any gene: 10. The CDR3 is CASSLGRLAGNLKETQYF. CDR3 nucleotides: TGTGCCAGCAGCTTAGGTCGACTAGCGGGAAACCTGAAAGAGACCCAGTACTTC.

This chain connects TRBV2 to TRBJ2-3, with D perhaps TRBD1 (5 bases). Germline V gene lookup returns CDR1 SNHLY and CDR2 FYNNEI. This CDR3 region has 15 residues. The V gene lost 4 bases and the J gene lost 0 bases, with 11 bases spanning the gap. In DNA, the CDR3 is TGTGCCAGCAGTGGACAGTCCTGGAGCACAGATACGCAGTATTTT. It codes for CASSGQSWSTDTQYF.